The clone carrying this T cell receptor beta chain was counted only a few times. Its specificity is unknown. TCRdb analysed the RT-PCR reads with MiXCR anew, one entry per CDR3 protein. The repertoire holds about half a million distinct CDR3 sequences, 7.6% seen once, with under 15% in the top ten. Germline V gives CDR1 WSHSY, CDR2 SAAADI. CDR3 length: 15 residues. V gave up 2 bases and J gave up 7 bases; unmatched junction bases: 3. This sample stems from a study of response to subunit inactivated influenza vaccine. Whole-study results and caveats: Researchers suggested that each seasonal influenza vaccination recruits few new T cells.

The chain employs TRBV10-2 and TRBJ2-4, with TRBD2 matching 12 bases. The clonotype originates from a man between 50 and 70 years old who received an inactivated influenza vaccine. This sample comprised PBMCs from blood, obtained approximately 25 months after vaccination. CDR3 DNA sequence: TGCGCCAGCAGTGAGGGACTAGCGGGATCGAACATTCAGTACTTC. It is translated as CASSEGLAGSNIQYF.